A selection of T cell receptor beta chains follows, all from one sample in a study of T cells in tumors after PD-1 blockade. Data came from immunoSEQ multiplex PCR; TCRdb stores just in-frame clones and leaves some out. Counted here are about 48,000 clones, around 85% occurring once; the ten biggest clones make up approximately 4%. This sample comprised PBMCs, obtained before anti-PD-1 treatment. The origin of the receptors is a human donor with basal cell carcinoma. Both conserved end residues are part of each CDR3. D genes are given only for firm matches.

d_call	cdr3_length	v_call	j_call	cdr3_aa
NA	13	TRBV3-1/TRBV3-2	TRBJ2-1	CASSQGGGEGQFF
TRBD1	16	TRBV19	TRBJ2-5	CASSITGVVGKETQYF
TRBD1	15	TRBV7-2	TRBJ1-1	CASSLGGGAGTEAFF
NA	13	TRBV19	TRBJ1-1	CVSSGPMNTEAFF
TRBD2	16	TRBV6-5	TRBJ2-3	CASSYSPGRGTDTQYF
TRBD2	15	TRBV10-2	TRBJ2-1	CASSDPAGGYNEQFF
TRBD2	15	TRBV19	TRBJ2-5	CASSISGGAWETQYF
TRBD1	17	TRBV5-6	TRBJ2-3	CASSLGTGQHRTDTQYF
TRBD2	16	TRBV5-4	TRBJ2-7	CASSLSSAGGLYEQYF
NA	17	TRBV14	TRBJ2-7	CASSQDRQGTSSYEQYF
TRBD1	13	TRBV30	TRBJ1-5	CAWSVQGNQPQHF
NA	14	TRBV14	TRBJ2-5	CASSQDLAAKTQYF
NA	12	TRBV5-4	TRBJ2-7	CASSSGTYEQYF
TRBD1	15	TRBV6-6	TRBJ1-5	CASRDRGDSNQPQHF
NA	14	TRBV28	TRBJ1-5	CASTIGQLNQPQHF
NA	18	TRBV7-9	TRBJ1-4	CASSLSDRPRWGNEKLFF
TRBD1	14	TRBV2	TRBJ1-6	CAGGQGADHSPLHF
TRBD2	16	TRBV19	TRBJ2-1	CASSIDSGGAHNEQFF
NA	13	TRBV5-1	TRBJ2-2	CASSLEGVGELFF
NA	14	TRBV6-4	TRBJ2-3	CASSDSLSTDTQYF
NA	17	TRBV30	TRBJ1-6	CAWRTGDFPRLGSPLHF
TRBD1	16	TRBV7-2	TRBJ1-6	CASRAGGTGGESPLHF
TRBD2	15	TRBV5-5	TRBJ2-1	CASSLFAGGQNEQFF
NA	16	TRBV11-1	TRBJ2-7	CASSLKGDTGAYEQYF
TRBD1	15	TRBV12-5	TRBJ1-1	CASGSLDRVWSEAFF
NA	13	TRBV9	TRBJ1-2	CASSLLGVGGYTF
TRBD1	14	TRBV20-1	TRBJ2-7	CSASIGQGAYEQYF
TRBD2	14	TRBV2	TRBJ2-3	CASRTSGGADTQYF
TRBD1	12	TRBV6-5	TRBJ1-2	CASSIQGDGYTF
NA	15	TRBV25-1	TRBJ1-2	CASSELGSSPYGYTF
NA	12	TRBV5-1	TRBJ2-2	CASSPNTGELFF
TRBD1	14	TRBV6-6	TRBJ1-6	CASRTTGVNSPLHF
NA	14	TRBV5-5	TRBJ1-5	CASSSRQAYQPQHF
NA	14	TRBV7-9	TRBJ2-3	CASSLSGASDTQYF
TRBD1	16	TRBV6-6	TRBJ1-2	CASSAGQEIRNYGYTF
TRBD1	15	TRBV18	TRBJ1-5	CASSPDRAQDQPQHF
NA	13	TRBV5-1	TRBJ1-1	CASSLRQGDEAFF
NA	11	TRBV29-1	TRBJ1-1	CSVESNTEAFF
NA	15	TRBV3-1/TRBV3-2	TRBJ1-2	CASSQDPAGTGGYTF
NA	13	TRBV4-1	TRBJ2-2	CASSPRGTGELFF
TRBD2	15	TRBV19	TRBJ2-1	CASSPGRGGSNEQFF
NA	15	TRBV27	TRBJ2-2	CASSLFSANTGELFF
TRBD2	16	TRBV10-1	TRBJ2-3	CASSDGSGGPRVTQYF
NA	12	TRBV18	TRBJ1-1	CASSPPQGSAFF
TRBD2	18	TRBV14	TRBJ2-1	CASSQESMTSGGNNEQFF
NA	14	TRBV7-9	TRBJ2-2	CASSLEGGTGELFF
NA	11	TRBV30	TRBJ2-5	CAWSVRLAQYF
NA	13	TRBV5-1	TRBJ2-2	CASRASVTGELFF
NA	19	TRBV21-1	TRBJ1-5	CASSSETPRPTLSNQPQHF
TRBD2	15	TRBV7-8	TRBJ2-1	CASSFERGGSHEQFF
TRBD1	16	TRBV6-1	TRBJ1-2	CASSEAWTGQGNGYTF
TRBD2	15	TRBV28	TRBJ2-1	CASRPTSGGAYEQFF
TRBD2	15	TRBV6-5	TRBJ2-2	CAIGRQRGSAGELFF
NA	18	TRBV4-1	TRBJ2-7	CASSQDPTGEGLTYEQYF
TRBD1	15	TRBV4-1	TRBJ2-3	CASSQGQGWLDTQYF
TRBD1	13	TRBV18	TRBJ2-5	CASQNVGQGAQYF
NA	15	TRBV6-6	TRBJ2-7	CATTGRDSPGDEQYF
NA	11	TRBV20-1	TRBJ1-2	CSSTAIYGYTF
TRBD1	14	TRBV5-1	TRBJ1-2	CASSLAGGGPGYTF
NA	16	TRBV30	TRBJ2-1	CAWSVVRQDYYREQFF